This T cell receptor (beta chain) was recorded in a study of T-cell memory formation after mild COVID-19. TCRdb fed the 5' RACE reads into MiXCR, producing one record per CDR3 protein. This table has 250,000 to 350,000 distinct CDR3 sequences, around an eighth appearing once. Unmatched junction bases numbered 12, after V lost 5 bases and J lost 13 bases. This CDR3 comprises 14 residues. Germline CDR1 and CDR2: SGHAT and FQNNGV. This TCR derives from a man in his late teens or twenties who had mild COVID-19 (a few samples of this study predate the infection). Cell type and time point are not known. The V call is TRBV11-2, the J call TRBJ2-4; 9 bases agree with TRBD1. Source material: PBMCs or a T cell subset sorted from them (not recorded which). The CDR3, as DNA: TGTGCCAGCAGCCCACGGGCAACCGGGACAGGGCAGTACTTC. Translating it yields CASSPRATGTGQYF.